This TCR beta chain was recovered during a study of blood T cell repertoires in COVID-19. Across the whole study: Specimens from acute and convalescent COVID-19 originated in the United States, Italy and Spain. From T cells, B-cell-depleted T cells, or PBMCs came the material, which was cDNA or gDNA.

In the authors' methods: How many nucleated cells were present was estimated from reference gene primer amplification. Measured with immunoSEQ multiplex PCR; TCRdb has only the in-frame clones, and not every one. Clonal size and the V and J genes are those of that table, whereas D and trimming came from the DNA. The table shows fewer than 250,000 clones, with more than 70% occurring only once. Germline V gives CDR1 LGHNA, CDR2 YSLEER. This CDR3 is 15 amino acids long. The germline V and J ends were trimmed by 4 bases and 5 bases, with 15 bases remaining between them. This chain uses TRBV4-3 with TRBJ1-5; D is possibly TRBD1 (6 bases). Sequencing input: peripheral blood. The TCR originated in a human donor in a cohort sampled during active COVID-19. CDR3: CASSRNRDQYQPQHF. The CDR3 bases are TGCGCCAGCAGCCGTAACAGGGACCAATATCAGCCCCAGCATTTT.